A single sample is the source of the 10 T cell receptor beta chains below, sequenced in a study of control samples from healthy donors and cancer patients. This table comes from immunoSEQ multiplex PCR, and its TCRdb copy is limited to in-frame clones, with some not included. The sample lists 110,000 to 150,000 clones, about nine tenths occurring once. Sequenced input: blood. These receptors originate from a young man in good health.

The chain couples TRBV4-1 to TRBJ2-7; D unclear. The germline V gene encodes CDR1 MGHRA and CDR2 YSYEKL. This CDR3 region has 14 residues. V was pared by 0 bases and J by 2 bases, with 8 bases between. CDR3: CASSQDPSTYEQYF. The DNA for the CDR3 is TGCGCCAGCAGCCAAGATCCCAGTACCTACGAGCAGTACTTC.

CDR3 in DNA: TGTGCCAGCAGTTTGAGTAGCGGGGACTCCTACAATGAGCAGTTCTTC. Amino acids: CASSLSSGDSYNEQFF. V gene TRBV27 combines with J gene TRBJ2-1; TRBD2 matches 8 bases. The V segment lost 3 bases and the J segment 0 bases; nucleotides outside the gene matches: 4. This CDR3 comprises 16 residues. Germline CDR1 is MNHEY and CDR2 is SMNVEV (reference sequence).

This clone was recorded once. V is TRBV3-1 (or the pseudogene TRBV3-2) and J is TRBJ2-3; D not resolved. The CDR3 covers 16 residues. The V end lost 0 bases, the J end lost 2 bases, and 12 bases lay between the germline ends. In germline, CDR1 is LGHDT, CDR2 YNNKEL (reference sequence). The CDR3, as DNA: TGTGCCAGCAGCCAAGAGTTCGGCGGATACACAGATACGCAGTATTTT. Its translation: CASSQEFGGYTDTQYF.

This clone was recorded once. V is TRBV24-1 and J is TRBJ2-7; the D gene could be TRBD1 or TRBD2 (5 bases each). The ends were cut back, 4 bases at V and 2 bases at J, with 11 bases in the middle. The length of the CDR3 is 14 residues. From germline, CDR1 is KGHDR and CDR2 SFDVKD. CDR3 coding DNA: TGTGCCACCAGTGAGACGGGGCGAACCTACGAGCAGTACTTC. It is translated as CATSETGRTYEQYF.

The chain carries TRBV19 and TRBJ2-5; D is unclear. The germline V and J ends were trimmed by 5 bases and 1 base, with 17 bases remaining between them. There are 16 residues in the CDR3. CDR1 and CDR2 from the germline V gene are LNHDA and SQIVND (reference sequence). The CDR3 loop reads CASSPRDRSSQETQYF. The CDR3, as DNA: TGTGCCAGTAGTCCTCGCGACCGATCGTCCCAAGAGACCCAGTACTTC.

The chain recombines TRBV4-3 with TRBJ2-3, with TRBD2 identical over 9 bases. This CDR3 spans 18 amino acids. Germline lookup yields CDR1 LGHNA and CDR2 YSLEER. After removal of 1 base from V and 5 bases from J, the junction contained 13 bases not matched to a gene. Here the CDR3 reads CASSQGTQPAGGQDTQYF. DNA of the CDR3: TGCGCCAGCAGCCAAGGAACCCAGCCAGCGGGGGGCCAAGATACGCAGTATTTT.

V gene TRBV3-1 (or the pseudogene TRBV3-2) combines with J gene TRBJ2-5, with TRBD2 identical over 9 bases. Germline CDR1 and CDR2: LGHDT and YNNKEL (reference sequence). The CDR3 covers 16 residues. V shed 7 bases, J shed 1 base, and the junction held 10 bases outside the gene matches. CDR3 sequence (DNA): TGTGCCAGCACACCCAGCGGGAGGCTGCCCCAAGAGACCCAGTACTTC. It is translated as CASTPSGRLPQETQYF.

The CDR3 loop reads CASSLHRPEPGSPNEKLFF. CDR3 in DNA: TGTGCCAGCTCACTTCATAGGCCTGAGCCGGGATCACCTAATGAAAAACTGTTTTTT. This chain joins TRBV18 and TRBJ1-4, with no clear D. Trimming cost V 4 bases and J 3 bases, with 24 bases left between them. The length of the CDR3 is 19 residues. CDR1 is KGHSH and CDR2 is LQKENI in the germline V gene.

The chain combines TRBV11-2 with TRBJ2-5; 11 bases agree with TRBD2. V lost 5 bases and J lost 4; bases outside the gene matches: 6. The germline gives CDR1 SGHAT, CDR2 FQNNGV. The CDR3 spans 15 residues. The chain's CDR3 is CASSPGTSGLETQYF. The CDR3 region has the DNA TGTGCCAGCAGCCCCGGGACTAGCGGATTAGAGACCCAGTACTTC.

The rearrangement joins TRBV4-3 to TRBJ2-7, with 9 bases that match TRBD2. V lost 1 base and J lost 0; bases outside the gene matches: 13. CDR1 LGHNA and CDR2 YSLEER come from the germline V gene. CDR3 length: 19 residues. DNA of the CDR3: TGCGCCAGCAGCCAAGGGGTACTAGCGGGTCCCCAAACCTCCTACGAGCAGTACTTC. Its protein product is CASSQGVLAGPQTSYEQYF.